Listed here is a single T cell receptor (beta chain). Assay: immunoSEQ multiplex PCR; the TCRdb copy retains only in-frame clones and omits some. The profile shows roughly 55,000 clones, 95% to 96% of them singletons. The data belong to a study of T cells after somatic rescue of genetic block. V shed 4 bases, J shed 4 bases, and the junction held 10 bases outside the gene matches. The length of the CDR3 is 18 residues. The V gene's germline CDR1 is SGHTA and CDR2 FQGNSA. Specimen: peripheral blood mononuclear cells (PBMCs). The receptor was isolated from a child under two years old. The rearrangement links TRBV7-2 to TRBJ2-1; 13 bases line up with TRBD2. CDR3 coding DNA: TGTGCCAGCAGCTCGGGACTAGCGGGGAGAGCGTGGTACAATGAGCAGTTCTTC. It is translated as CASSSGLAGRAWYNEQFF.